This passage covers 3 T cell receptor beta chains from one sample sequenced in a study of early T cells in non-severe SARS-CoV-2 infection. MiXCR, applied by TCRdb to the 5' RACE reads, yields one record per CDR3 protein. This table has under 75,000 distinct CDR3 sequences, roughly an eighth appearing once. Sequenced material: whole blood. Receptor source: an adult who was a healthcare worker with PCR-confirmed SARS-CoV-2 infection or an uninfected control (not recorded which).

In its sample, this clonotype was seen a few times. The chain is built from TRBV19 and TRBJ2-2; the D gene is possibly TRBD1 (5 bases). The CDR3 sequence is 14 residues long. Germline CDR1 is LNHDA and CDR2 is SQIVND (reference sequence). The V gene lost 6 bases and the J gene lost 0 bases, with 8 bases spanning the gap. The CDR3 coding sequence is TGTGCCAGTAGCAGGGATTCGAACACCGGGGAGCTGTTTTTT. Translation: CASSRDSNTGELFF.

Here the CDR3 DNA reads TGTGCCAGCTCACCTTTAATAGGACAGACGAACACTGAAGCTTTCTTT. Protein sequence: CASSPLIGQTNTEAFF. J is TRBJ1-1 and V is TRBV18; TRBD1 might be the D (6 bases). The V end was cut by 3 bases, the J end by 1 base, with 15 bases between. The CDR3 length is 16 residues. Germline V CDR1 and CDR2: KGHSH, LQKENI.

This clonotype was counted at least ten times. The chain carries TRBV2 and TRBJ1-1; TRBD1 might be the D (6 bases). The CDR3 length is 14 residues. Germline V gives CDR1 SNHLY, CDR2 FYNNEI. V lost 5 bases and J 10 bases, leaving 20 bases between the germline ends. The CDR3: CASSLGGGRPRAFF. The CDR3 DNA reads TGTGCCAGCAGTCTTGGAGGGGGGAGGCCACGAGCTTTCTTT.